One sample yielded the 5 T cell receptor beta chains listed below, sequenced in a study of cytomegalovirus exposure and HLA in healthy donors. PCR employed 60 Vbeta and 13 Jbeta primers. Only in-frame clones appear in the TCRdb table, and some are missing; sequencing was by immunoSEQ multiplex PCR. There are 95,000 to 110,000 clones in the sample; about 81% occur only once, and 2% to 3% lies in the top ten. The sequencing input was PBMCs. These receptors all stem from a man aged 30 to 39 in good health and CMV-seropositive.

This chain connects TRBV18 to TRBJ2-1; D is uncertain. V was shortened by 3 bases and J by 8 bases, with 8 bases between the two germline ends. The CDR3 consists of 12 residues. The germline V gene has CDR1 KGHSH and CDR2 LQKENI. In DNA form, the CDR3 reads TGTGCCAGCTCACCCAACTTACATGAGCAGTTCTTC. Amino acid sequence: CASSPNLHEQFF.

This chain links TRBV6-1 with TRBJ1-2, with 7 positions matching TRBD1. Trimming took 8 bases from V and 6 from J; bases not matched to a gene: 6. The CDR3 has 12 amino acids. Germline V gene lookup returns CDR1 MNHNS and CDR2 SASEGT. The CDR3 loop reads CASDRVFDGYTF. In DNA form, the CDR3 reads TGTGCCAGCGACAGGGTCTTCGATGGCTACACCTTC.

The chain couples TRBV15 to TRBJ1-6, with a weak D call TRBD1 (5 bases). This CDR3 comprises 14 residues. The V gene lost 4 bases and the J gene lost 10 bases, with 14 bases spanning the gap. CDR1 is LNHNV, CDR2 YYDKDF, per germline (reference sequence). CDR3: CATSIQGLWSPLHF. For the CDR3, the DNA is TGTGCCACCAGCATCCAGGGCCTTTGGTCACCCCTCCACTTT.

This clone occurred once. The V call is TRBV6-6, the J call TRBJ1-2; unclear D gene. The V and J ends lost 7 bases and 0 bases respectively, with 12 bases between them. This CDR3 has 14 residues. Germline CDR1 MNHNY, CDR2 SVGAGI (reference sequence). The CDR3 nucleotides read TGTGCCAGCAAACTAGGCCCCACTAACTATGGCTACACCTTC. Its protein is CASKLGPTNYGYTF.

The chain links TRBV7-9 to TRBJ2-7; possible D gene TRBD1, 5 bases. CDR1 and CDR2 (germline): SEHNR, FQNEAQ (reference sequence). Between the trimmed V and J ends, which lost 3 bases and 2 bases, there was a span of 8 bases. The CDR3 loop spans 13 amino acids. Here the CDR3 reads CASSLAGTYEQYF. Written as DNA, the CDR3 is TGTGCCAGCAGCTTGGCAGGGACCTACGAGCAGTACTTC.